The 2 T cell receptor beta chains below were found in one sample sequenced in a study of PD-1 blockade in classical Hodgkin lymphoma. Clones were sequenced by immunoSEQ multiplex PCR, and TCRdb holds only the in-frame ones, with some missing. The table records approximately 24,000 clones, around 80% of them present only once. Patients all relapsed after autologous stem cell transplantation, and there was variation in brentuximab vedotin exposure. Sequencing used peripheral blood mononuclear cells (PBMCs), obtained before the second cycle of nivolumab. Receptor source: a human donor with classical Hodgkin lymphoma.

This chain links TRBV2 with TRBJ2-3, with D unclear. The germline CDR1 and CDR2 sequences are SNHLY and FYNNEI. V was pared by 2 bases and J by 0 bases, with 15 bases between. CDR3 length equals 17 residues. DNA of the CDR3: TGTGCCAGCAGTGAACCGGGTACAGTGACTAGCACAGATACGCAGTATTTT. Its translation: CASSEPGTVTSTDTQYF.

This clone came up a few times. The V and J genes are TRBV4-3 and TRBJ1-6; no reliable D call. The CDR3 spans 16 residues. The germline gives CDR1 LGHNA, CDR2 YSLEER. V lost 1 base to trimming and J lost 0 bases, with 7 bases between them. CDR3 bases: TGCGCCAGCAGCCAAGGATACAGCTCCTATAATTCACCCCTCCACTTT. Amino acids: CASSQGYSSYNSPLHF.